A single sample is the source of the 24 T cell receptor beta chains below, sequenced in a study of blood T cell repertoires in COVID-19. TCRdb's table, derived via immunoSEQ multiplex PCR, lists solely in-frame clones and lacks some. Of some 50,000 clones listed, approximately 87% are singletons. Material: peripheral blood. The receptor set was obtained from a woman at least 80 years old with COVID-19, enrolled during active disease.

Comments on this clone: The junction departs from germline at one end; a sequencing error may be responsible. The chain uses TRBV5-1 and TRBJ2-7; perhaps TRBD1 as D (6 bases). The CDR3 is 15 residues long. CDR1 is SGHRS and CDR2 is YFSETQ in the germline V gene. CDR3 DNA sequence: TGCGCCAGCAGATTGGACCCAGGGGAAACCTACGAGCAGTACTTC. Protein: CASRLDPGETYEQYF.

This chain joins TRBV27 and TRBJ1-1; D not resolved. V lost 3 bases and J 1 base, leaving 12 bases between the germline ends. The CDR3 is made up of 15 amino acids. Germline CDR1 reads MNHEY; CDR2 reads SMNVEV (reference sequence). Here the CDR3 DNA reads TGTGCCAGCAGTTTTCCACCGGGGAGGAACACTGAAGCTTTCTTT. Translating it yields CASSFPPGRNTEAFF.

The chain links TRBV5-1 to TRBJ1-4; TRBD1 agrees at 7 bases. J lost 6 bases, V lost 3 bases, and 8 bases had no gene match. Per the germline V gene, CDR1 is SGHRS and CDR2 is YFSETQ. The CDR3 loop spans 15 amino acids. The CDR3 reads CASSSRGSRDEKLFF. DNA of the CDR3: TGCGCCAGCAGCTCCAGGGGGTCGAGGGATGAAAAACTGTTTTTT.

The V and J genes are TRBV9 and TRBJ2-2, with 7 bases that match TRBD2. Germline-derived CDR1 and CDR2 are SGDLS and YYNGEE. With V trimmed by 4 bases and J by 4 bases, 10 bases remained unmatched. The CDR3 totals 16 residues. The CDR3 sequence: CASSPSSGGPTGELFF. The CDR3 bases are TGTGCCAGCAGCCCCTCGTCGGGGGGTCCCACCGGGGAGCTGTTTTTT. The entire variable domain, with the rest obtained from reference TRBV9 and TRBJ2-2, is as follows: DSGVTQTPKHLITATGQRVTLRCSPRSGDLSVYWYQQSLDQGLQFLIQYYNGEERAKGNILERFSAQQFPDLHSELNLSSLELGDSALYFCASSPSSGGPTGELFFGEGSRLTVL.

The chain is built from TRBV9 and TRBJ1-5, with 9 bases fitting TRBD1. Per the germline V gene, CDR1 is SGDLS and CDR2 is YYNGEE. Unmatched junction bases numbered 5, after V lost 0 bases and J lost 4 bases. The CDR3 covers 16 residues. CDR3 nucleotides: TGTGCCAGCAGCGTAGACGCGACAGGGGGAAATCAGCCCCAGCATTTT. It translates to CASSVDATGGNQPQHF. The full variable domain, with the rest looked up from reference TRBV9 and TRBJ1-5, is DSGVTQTPKHLITATGQRVTLRCSPRSGDLSVYWYQQSLDQGLQFLIQYYNGEERAKGNILERFSAQQFPDLHSELNLSSLELGDSALYFCASSVDATGGNQPQHFGDGTRLSIL.

This clone came up once. This chain joins TRBV28 and TRBJ1-5; TRBD1 matches 7 bases. In germline, CDR1 is MDHEN, CDR2 SYDVKM. CDR3 size: 16 residues. V lost 4 bases, J lost 7 bases, and 13 bases stayed unmatched. CDR3: CASSSPAGGKGQPQHF. CDR3 coding DNA: TGTGCCAGCAGTTCCCCGGCAGGGGGGAAAGGACAGCCCCAGCATTTT.

The chain links TRBV20-1 to TRBJ2-1; TRBD2 agrees at 13 bases. This CDR3 contains 19 residues. Unmatched junction bases numbered 17, after V lost 3 bases and J lost 6 bases. Germline V lookup: CDR1 DFQATT, CDR2 SNEGSKA (reference sequence). The CDR3: CSASRITSGREIGGNEQFF. CDR3 nucleotide sequence: TGCAGTGCTAGTCGTATCACTAGCGGGAGGGAAATTGGCGGCAATGAGCAGTTCTTC.

This chain links TRBV10-1 with TRBJ2-5, with 8 bases aligning to TRBD1. The CDR3 runs to 14 residues. The germline gives CDR1 WNHNN, CDR2 SYGVQD (reference sequence). V shed 5 bases, J shed 3 bases, and the junction held 5 bases outside the gene matches. The CDR3 protein is CASSSGQVKETQYF. The CDR3 nucleotides are TGCGCCAGCAGTTCGGGACAGGTTAAAGAGACCCAGTACTTC.

The J gene is TRBJ1-3, the V gene TRBV9; the D gene is possibly TRBD1 (6 bases). V lost 1 base, J lost 0 bases, and 11 bases lay in between. Germline loops: CDR1 SGDLS, CDR2 YYNGEE. The CDR3 covers 16 residues. CDR3 residues: CASSVRGARSGNTIYF. The CDR3 coding sequence is TGTGCCAGCAGCGTACGGGGGGCCCGCTCTGGAAACACCATATATTTT.

The chain joins TRBV5-1 to TRBJ2-6; 7 bases fit TRBD1. The J segment lost 0 bases and the V segment lost 2 bases, leaving 14 bases of the junction unmatched. CDR1 and CDR2 from the germline V gene are SGHRS and YFSETQ. The CDR3 spans 20 residues. In DNA form, the CDR3 reads TGCGCCAGCAGCTTTCCCATCCGTCGGGACAGCTCCTCTGGGGCCAACGTCCTGACTTTC. Residues: CASSFPIRRDSSSGANVLTF.

The chain combines TRBV14 with TRBJ2-5; 8 nucleotides agree with TRBD1. Losses at the gene ends were 4 bases for V and 5 bases for J; bases not matched to a gene: 3. Germline V gene lookup returns CDR1 SGHDN and CDR2 FVKESK. The CDR3 sequence is 13 residues long. In DNA, the CDR3 is TGTGCCAGCAGCCGGACAGGGTTGGAGACCCAGTACTTC. It translates to CASSRTGLETQYF.

The chain carries TRBV20-1 and TRBJ1-2; D remains unclear. V was trimmed by 4 bases and J by 4 bases, leaving 7 bases between them. This CDR3 comprises 11 residues. Germline V CDR1 and CDR2: DFQATT, SNEGSKA (reference sequence). The CDR3 coding sequence is TGCAGTGCTAATCTAATCTATGGCTACACCTTC. It encodes CSANLIYGYTF.

The rearrangement joins TRBV28 to TRBJ1-1; D not resolved. The CDR3 runs 16 residues. Trimming cost V 4 bases and J 1 base, with 16 bases left between them. Per germline, CDR1 MDHEN and CDR2 SYDVKM. The CDR3 coding sequence is TGTGCCAGCAGTTGGAACGGTGGAACGGGGAACACTGAAGCTTTCTTT. Its translation is CASSWNGGTGNTEAFF.

The chain combines TRBV7-9 with TRBJ1-2; TRBD1 matches 7 bases. CDR1 SEHNR and CDR2 FQNEAQ come from the germline V gene (reference sequence). V was pared by 7 bases and J by 8 bases, with 16 bases of the junction left unmatched. The CDR3 spans 15 residues. The CDR3 protein is CASTDQGVEGKGYTF. CDR3 bases: TGTGCCAGCACCGATCAGGGGGTAGAGGGAAAAGGCTACACCTTC.

This chain joins TRBV5-1 and TRBJ2-5; TRBD2 aligns across 13 bases. The CDR3 covers 15 residues. The V gene's germline CDR1 is SGHRS and CDR2 YFSETQ. J lost 2 bases, V lost 8 bases, and 6 bases had no gene match. Here the CDR3 DNA reads TGCGCCAGTAAGGGACTAGCGGGGCCACAAGAGACCCAGTACTTC. Translated: CASKGLAGPQETQYF. The variable domain in full, completed from reference TRBV5-1 and TRBJ2-5, reads KAGVTQTPRYLIKTRGQQVTLSCSPISGHRSVSWYQQTPGQGLQFLFEYFSETQRNKGNFPGRFSGRQFSNSRSEMNVSTLELGDSALYLCASKGLAGPQETQYFGPGTRLLVL.

This clone was counted a single time. The chain carries TRBV10-1 and TRBJ2-1, with D tentatively TRBD1 (6 bases). The CDR3 spans 14 residues. The V end lost 9 bases, the J end lost 9 bases, and 21 bases lay between the germline ends. Germline V gene lookup returns CDR1 WNHNN and CDR2 SYGVQD (reference sequence). The CDR3 coding sequence is TGCGCCAGGAGGACCTCCGTACAGGGAACTGAGCAGTTCTTC. Translation: CARRTSVQGTEQFF.

This rearrangement joins TRBV28 to TRBJ2-7, with a tentative D call TRBD2 (7 bases). From germline, CDR1 is MDHEN and CDR2 SYDVKM. The V end was cut by 6 bases, the J end by 2 bases, with 14 bases between. The CDR3 is 14 residues long. The CDR3 DNA is TGTGCCAGCAGCACCAGCGGGGACACCTACGAGCAGTACTTC. Translation gives CASSTSGDTYEQYF.

The rearrangement links TRBV7-8 to TRBJ2-5; TRBD1 matches 10 bases. The CDR3 length is 14 residues. The V gene end was trimmed by 5 bases and the J gene end by 5 bases; junction bases not matched to a gene: 5. Per the germline V gene, CDR1 is SGHVS and CDR2 is FQNEAQ. The CDR3: CASSRQGARETQYF. CDR3 DNA sequence: TGTGCCAGCAGCCGACAGGGGGCGCGTGAGACCCAGTACTTC.

This clone was seen once. The V call is TRBV27, the J call TRBJ2-7; 10 bases map to TRBD1. The V segment lost 8 bases and the J segment 5 bases; nucleotides outside the gene matches: 12. Germline V gives CDR1 MNHEY, CDR2 SMNVEV (reference sequence). The CDR3 loop spans 15 amino acids. CDR3 bases: TGTGCCAGCTCTTCCTCCGGGACAGGGGCCAACGAGCAGTACTTC. It translates to CASSSSGTGANEQYF.

This chain joins TRBV6-1 and TRBJ1-1, with 7 nucleotides matching TRBD1. CDR3 size: 14 residues. Losses at the gene ends were 3 bases for V and 11 bases for J; bases not matched to a gene: 12. Germline CDR1 and CDR2: MNHNS and SASEGT. CDR3 DNA sequence: TGTGCCAGCAGTGATCGGAGGGGGCGAGGCTCGGCTTTCTTT. It encodes CASSDRRGRGSAFF.

The V call is TRBV28, the J call TRBJ1-4, with 9 bases lining up with TRBD1. Losses at the gene ends were 6 bases for V and 9 bases for J; bases not matched to a gene: 8. This CDR3 is 14 amino acids long. CDR1 is MDHEN, CDR2 SYDVKM, per germline. The CDR3 here is CASSSGTGTKKLFF. The CDR3 DNA reads as TGTGCCAGCAGCTCCGGGACAGGGACGAAAAAACTGTTTTTT.

This chain connects TRBV5-1 to TRBJ1-4; 9 nucleotides match TRBD1. The CDR3 runs to 15 residues. Germline loops: CDR1 SGHRS, CDR2 YFSETQ. J gave up 7 bases and V 4 bases, and 8 bases lay outside the gene matches. This CDR3 reads CASSGPTGGSEKLFF. The CDR3 coding sequence is TGCGCCAGCAGCGGACCGACAGGGGGTTCTGAAAAACTGTTTTTT. The whole variable domain, remainder taken from reference TRBV5-1 and TRBJ1-4, is KAGVTQTPRYLIKTRGQQVTLSCSPISGHRSVSWYQQTPGQGLQFLFEYFSETQRNKGNFPGRFSGRQFSNSRSEMNVSTLELGDSALYLCASSGPTGGSEKLFFGSGTQLSVL.

The V call is TRBV5-6, the J call TRBJ2-6; TRBD2 might be the D (5 bases). Trimming cost V 0 bases and J 0 bases, with 7 bases left between them. CDR3 length: 16 amino acids. The V gene's germline CDR1 is SGHDT and CDR2 YYEEEE. The CDR3 DNA follows: TGTGCCAGCAGCTTGGTGCGGGTCTCTGGGGCCAACGTCCTGACTTTC. Protein product: CASSLVRVSGANVLTF.

V gene TRBV18 combines with J gene TRBJ1-3; D possibly corresponds to TRBD1 (6 bases). The CDR3 runs 15 residues. Germline V lookup: CDR1 KGHSH, CDR2 LQKENI. Between the trimmed V and J ends, which lost 5 bases and 4 bases, there was a span of 15 bases. The CDR3, as DNA: TGTGCCAGCTCAACGGAACAGGGAAGCGGAAACACCATATATTTT. Encoded protein: CASSTEQGSGNTIYF.